This T cell receptor beta chain appears in the sequencing data of a study of cytomegalovirus exposure and HLA in healthy donors. Study conclusions and caveats: As a later analysis showed, a missense DCLRE1C variant was linked to trimming of TCR beta V- and J-genes. Association with HLA alleles at 0.05 false discovery rate was found for 17,000 or so TCR beta sequences in a later analysis. Associated with cytomegalovirus, according to the listing, were some 180 TCR beta chains.

Regarding this clone: As yet, its antigen is unknown.

V gave up 5 bases and J gave up 2 bases; unmatched junction bases: 11. The germline CDR1 and CDR2 sequences are SGHRS and YFSETQ. The CDR3 totals 17 residues. It was with 60 Vbeta and 13 Jbeta primers that the PCR ran. The table came from immunoSEQ multiplex PCR; TCRdb's copy has only in-frame clones and leaves some out. This sample has approximately 110,000 clones, with 65% to 85% found just once. The V gene is TRBV5-1, the J gene TRBJ2-7; 12 bases agree with TRBD1. Sequenced material: PBMCs. The source is a young man in good health and CMV-seronegative. The CDR3 sequence: CASRNQLRDRGPYEQYF. In DNA form, the CDR3 reads TGCGCCAGCAGAAATCAACTCCGGGACAGGGGGCCCTACGAGCAGTACTTC. The full variable domain, its missing parts supplied by reference TRBV5-1 and TRBJ2-7, is KAGVTQTPRYLIKTRGQQVTLSCSPISGHRSVSWYQQTPGQGLQFLFEYFSETQRNKGNFPGRFSGRQFSNSRSEMNVSTLELGDSALYLCASRNQLRDRGPYEQYFGPGTRLTVT.